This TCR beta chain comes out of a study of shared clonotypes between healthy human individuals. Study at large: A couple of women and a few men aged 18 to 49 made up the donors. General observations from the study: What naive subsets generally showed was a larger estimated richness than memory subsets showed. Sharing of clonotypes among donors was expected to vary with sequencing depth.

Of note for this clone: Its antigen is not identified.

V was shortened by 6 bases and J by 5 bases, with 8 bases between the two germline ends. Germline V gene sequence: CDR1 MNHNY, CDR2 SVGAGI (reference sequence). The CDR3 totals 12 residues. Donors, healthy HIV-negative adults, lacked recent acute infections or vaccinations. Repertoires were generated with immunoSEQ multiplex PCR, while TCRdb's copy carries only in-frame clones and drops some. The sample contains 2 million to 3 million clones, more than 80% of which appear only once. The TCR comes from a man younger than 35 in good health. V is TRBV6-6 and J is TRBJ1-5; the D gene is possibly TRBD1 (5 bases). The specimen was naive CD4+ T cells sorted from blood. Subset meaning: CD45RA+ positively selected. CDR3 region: CASRGEDQPQHF. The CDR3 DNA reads TGTGCCAGCAGAGGGGAGGATCAGCCCCAGCATTTT.